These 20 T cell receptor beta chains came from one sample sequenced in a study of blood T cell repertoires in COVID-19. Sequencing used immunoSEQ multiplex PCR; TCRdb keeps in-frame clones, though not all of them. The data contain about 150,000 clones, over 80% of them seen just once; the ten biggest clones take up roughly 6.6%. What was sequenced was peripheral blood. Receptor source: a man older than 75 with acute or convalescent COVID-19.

The CDR3 is CASSVTLQGHGYTF. In DNA form, the CDR3 reads TGTGCCAGCAGCGTAACCTTACAGGGGCATGGCTACACCTTC. This chain uses TRBV3-1 (or the pseudogene TRBV3-2) with TRBJ1-2; 7 bases match TRBD1. The CDR3 covers 14 residues. Germline-derived CDR1 and CDR2 are LGHDT and YNNKEL (reference sequence). V was pared by 5 bases and J by 6 bases, with 9 bases of the junction left unmatched.

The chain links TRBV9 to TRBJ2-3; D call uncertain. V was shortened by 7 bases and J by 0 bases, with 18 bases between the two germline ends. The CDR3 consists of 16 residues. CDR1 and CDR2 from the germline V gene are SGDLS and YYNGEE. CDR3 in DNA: TGTGCCAGCCCGACGACTGTCACCCCTAGCACAGATACGCAGTATTTT. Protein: CASPTTVTPSTDTQYF.

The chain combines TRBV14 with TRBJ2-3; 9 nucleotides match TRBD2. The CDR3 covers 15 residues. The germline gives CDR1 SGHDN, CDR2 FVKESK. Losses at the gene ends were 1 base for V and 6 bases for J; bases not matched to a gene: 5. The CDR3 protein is CASSQVAGEEDTQYF. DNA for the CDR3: TGTGCCAGCAGCCAAGTAGCGGGGGAGGAGGATACGCAGTATTTT.

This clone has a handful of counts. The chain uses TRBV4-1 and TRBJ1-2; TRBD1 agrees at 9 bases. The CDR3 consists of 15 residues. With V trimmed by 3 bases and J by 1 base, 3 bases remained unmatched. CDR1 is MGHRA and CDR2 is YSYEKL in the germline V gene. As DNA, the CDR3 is TGCGCCAGCAGCCATGACAGGGGGTATAACTATGGCTACACCTTC. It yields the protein CASSHDRGYNYGYTF.

CDR3 in DNA: TGTGCCAGTACCAGGACTGGCCCACCGAACACCGGGGAGCTGTTTTTT. Protein product: CASTRTGPPNTGELFF. The chain combines TRBV19 with TRBJ2-2, with D possibly TRBD2 on 5 matching bases. There are 16 residues in the CDR3. Trimming took off 7 bases at V and 0 bases at J, with 15 bases between the two ends. Looked up from germline, CDR1 is LNHDA and CDR2 is SQIVND (reference sequence).

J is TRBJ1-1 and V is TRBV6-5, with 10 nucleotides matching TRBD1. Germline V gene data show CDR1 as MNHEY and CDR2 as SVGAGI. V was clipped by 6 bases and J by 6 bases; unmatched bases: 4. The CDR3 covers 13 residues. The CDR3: CASSGQGGSEAFF. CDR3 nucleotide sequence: TGTGCCAGCAGCGGACAGGGGGGGTCTGAAGCTTTCTTT.

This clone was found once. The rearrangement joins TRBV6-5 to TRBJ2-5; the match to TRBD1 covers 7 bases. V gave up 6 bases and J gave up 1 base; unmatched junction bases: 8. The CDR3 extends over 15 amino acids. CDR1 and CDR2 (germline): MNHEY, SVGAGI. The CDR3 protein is CASSNRGGVQETQYF. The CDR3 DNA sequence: TGTGCCAGCAGCAACAGGGGTGGGGTCCAAGAGACCCAGTACTTC.

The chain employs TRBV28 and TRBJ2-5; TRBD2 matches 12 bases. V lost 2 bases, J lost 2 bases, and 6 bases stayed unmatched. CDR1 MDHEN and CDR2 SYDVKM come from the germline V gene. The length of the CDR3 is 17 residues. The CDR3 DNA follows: TGTGCCAGCAGTTTAGGGCCTAGCGGGGGGGGTCAAGAGACCCAGTACTTC. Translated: CASSLGPSGGGQETQYF.

The CDR3: CASRPEQGSGNTIYF. Written as DNA, the CDR3 is TGTGCCAGTAGACCGGAACAGGGTTCTGGAAACACCATATATTTT. V gene TRBV19 combines with J gene TRBJ1-3; D might be TRBD1 (6 bases). The germline V and J ends were trimmed by 6 bases and 1 base, with 13 bases remaining between them. This CDR3 comprises 15 residues. Germline V gene sequence: CDR1 LNHDA, CDR2 SQIVND (reference sequence).

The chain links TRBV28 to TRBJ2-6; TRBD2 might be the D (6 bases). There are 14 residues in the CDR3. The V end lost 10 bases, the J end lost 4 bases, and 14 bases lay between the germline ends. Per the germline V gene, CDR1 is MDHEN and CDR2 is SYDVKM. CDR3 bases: TGTGCCACCCATGGAGGGTCCGGGGCCAACGTCCTGACTTTC. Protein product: CATHGGSGANVLTF.

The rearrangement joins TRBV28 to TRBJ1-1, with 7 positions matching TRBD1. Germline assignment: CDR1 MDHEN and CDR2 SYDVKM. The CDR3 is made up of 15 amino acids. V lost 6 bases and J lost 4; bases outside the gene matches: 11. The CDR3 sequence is CASRPGTGAFTEAFF. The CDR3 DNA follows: TGTGCCAGCAGACCCGGAACAGGGGCGTTCACTGAAGCTTTCTTT.

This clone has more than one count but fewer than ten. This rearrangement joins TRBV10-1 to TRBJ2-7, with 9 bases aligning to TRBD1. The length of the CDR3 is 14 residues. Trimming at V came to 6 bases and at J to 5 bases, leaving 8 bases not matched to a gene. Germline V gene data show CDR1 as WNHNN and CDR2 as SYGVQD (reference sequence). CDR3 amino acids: CASSDGTGINEQYF. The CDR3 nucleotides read TGCGCCAGCAGCGATGGGACAGGGATCAACGAGCAGTACTTC.

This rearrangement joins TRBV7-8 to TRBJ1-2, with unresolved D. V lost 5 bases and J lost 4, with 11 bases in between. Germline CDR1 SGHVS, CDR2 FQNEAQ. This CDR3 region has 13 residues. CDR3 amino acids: CASSTTSSYGYTF. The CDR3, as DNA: TGTGCCAGCAGCACAACATCTAGCTATGGCTACACCTTC.

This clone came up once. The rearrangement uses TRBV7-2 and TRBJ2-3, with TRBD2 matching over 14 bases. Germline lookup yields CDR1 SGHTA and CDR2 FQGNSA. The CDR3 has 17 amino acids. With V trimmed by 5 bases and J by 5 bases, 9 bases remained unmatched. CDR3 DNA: TGTGCCAGCAGCCCAGCACGACTAGCGGGGGGGATAGATACGCAGTATTTT. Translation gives CASSPARLAGGIDTQYF.

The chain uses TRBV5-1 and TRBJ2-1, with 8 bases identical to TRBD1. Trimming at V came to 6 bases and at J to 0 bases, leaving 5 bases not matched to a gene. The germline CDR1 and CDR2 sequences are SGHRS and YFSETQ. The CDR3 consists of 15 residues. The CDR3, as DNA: TGCGCCAGCACCCTGACAGGGGACTCCTACAATGAGCAGTTCTTC. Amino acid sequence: CASTLTGDSYNEQFF.

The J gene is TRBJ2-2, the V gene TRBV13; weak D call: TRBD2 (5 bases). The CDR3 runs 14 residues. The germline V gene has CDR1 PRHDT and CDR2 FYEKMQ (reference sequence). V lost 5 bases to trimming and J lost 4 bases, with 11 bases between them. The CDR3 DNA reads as TGTGCCAGCAGCCCCAGACTAACCACCGGGGAGCTGTTTTTT. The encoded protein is CASSPRLTTGELFF.

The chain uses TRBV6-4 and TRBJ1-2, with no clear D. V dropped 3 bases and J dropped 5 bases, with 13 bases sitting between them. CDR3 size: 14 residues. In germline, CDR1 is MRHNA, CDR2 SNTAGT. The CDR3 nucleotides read TGTGCCAGCAGTGAAAGGACGGGATCTTATGGCTACACCTTC. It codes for CASSERTGSYGYTF.

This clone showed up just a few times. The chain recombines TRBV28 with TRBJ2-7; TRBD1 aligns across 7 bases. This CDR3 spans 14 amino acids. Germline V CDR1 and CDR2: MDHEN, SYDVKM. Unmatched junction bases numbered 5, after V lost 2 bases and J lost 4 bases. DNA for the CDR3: TGTGCCAGCAGTTTAGTTCGCAGGGGGTACGAGCAGTACTTC. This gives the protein CASSLVRRGYEQYF.

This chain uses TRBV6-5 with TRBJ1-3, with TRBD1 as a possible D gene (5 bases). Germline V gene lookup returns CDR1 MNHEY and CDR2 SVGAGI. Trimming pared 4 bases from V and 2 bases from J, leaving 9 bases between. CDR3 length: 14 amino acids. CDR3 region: CASSLTGAGNTIYF. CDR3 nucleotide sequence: TGTGCCAGCAGTTTAACGGGGGCTGGAAACACCATATATTTT.

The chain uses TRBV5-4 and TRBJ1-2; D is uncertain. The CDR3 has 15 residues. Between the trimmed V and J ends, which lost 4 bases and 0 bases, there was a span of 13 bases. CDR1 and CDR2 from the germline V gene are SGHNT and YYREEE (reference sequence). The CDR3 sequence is CASSQQTEANYGYTF. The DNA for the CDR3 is TGTGCCAGCAGCCAACAGACGGAAGCTAACTATGGCTACACCTTC. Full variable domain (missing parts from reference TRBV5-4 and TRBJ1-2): ETGVTQSPTHLIKTRGQQVTLRCSSQSGHNTVSWYQQALGQGPQFIFQYYREEENGRGNFPPRFSGLQFPNYSSELNVNALELDDSALYLCASSQQTEANYGYTFGSGTRLTVV.